These T cell receptor beta chains were read from a single sample in a study of T cell changes during pregnancy in multiple sclerosis. The repertoire was sequenced with immunoSEQ multiplex PCR; TCRdb's copy has only in-frame clones and lacks some. The sample carries 15,000 to 20,000 clones, roughly 87% recorded once. Here the sequenced sample was CD8+ T cells from peripheral blood mononuclear cells, taken after pregnancy. The receptors stem from a female donor in good health, enrolled as a control in a pregnancy study. Each CDR3 is given with its conserved first and last residue. The D gene is left open where the match is weak. Rows may omit the clone size; those that give it use once, few, many or a size class.

J gene | V gene | CDR3 length | D gene | clone size | CDR3 protein | CDR3 DNA
TRBJ1-4 | TRBV9 | 15 | TRBD1 | . | CASSAWDSTNEKLFF | TGTGCCAGCAGCGCCTGGGACAGTACTAATGAAAAACTGTTTTTT
TRBJ2-5 | TRBV6-6 | 13 | . | . | CASSHGQQETQYF | TGTGCCAGCAGCCATGGACAGCAAGAGACCCAGTACTTC
TRBJ2-1 | TRBV6-1 | 12 | TRBD2 | . | CASSGLAGTQFF | TGTGCCAGCAGTGGACTAGCGGGTACTCAGTTCTTC
TRBJ1-4 | TRBV27 | 12 | . | . | CASSLQGEKLFF | TGTGCCAGCAGTTTACAGGGAGAAAAACTGTTTTTT
TRBJ2-3 | TRBV4-2 | 19 | TRBD2 | . | CASSRPNNAAGGFTDTQYF | TGTGCCAGCAGCCGCCCCAATAACGCGGCGGGAGGGTTCACAGATACGCAGTATTTT
TRBJ2-1 | TRBV30 | 15 | . | . | CAWSVGTASYNEQFF | TGTGCCTGGAGTGTGGGCACAGCATCCTACAATGAGCAGTTCTTC
TRBJ1-4 | TRBV7-8 | 18 | TRBD1 | . | CASSSHPRDRESNEKLFF | TGTGCCAGCAGCTCCCATCCCCGGGACAGGGAGTCTAATGAAAAACTGTTTTTT
TRBJ2-2 | TRBV7-3 | 15 | . | . | CASSLRPGVTGELFF | TGTGCCAGCAGCTTAAGGCCGGGGGTCACCGGGGAGCTGTTTTTT
TRBJ2-1 | TRBV7-8 | 16 | TRBD2 | . | CASTLAGLADLSEQFF | TGTGCCAGCACCCTTGCGGGACTAGCGGATTTGAGTGAGCAGTTCTTC
TRBJ1-2 | TRBV13 | 12 | . | medium-sized | CASSSNPGGYTF | TGTGCCAGCAGCTCTAACCCGGGGGGCTACACCTTC
TRBJ2-3 | TRBV7-9 | 14 | . | once | CASSLVGATDTQYF | TGTGCCAGCAGCTTAGTAGGGGCTACAGATACGCAGTATTTT
TRBJ2-5 | TRBV7-9 | 15 | . | . | CASSLEWGQGETQYF | TGTGCCAGCAGCTTAGAATGGGGGCAGGGAGAGACCCAGTACTTC
TRBJ1-2 | TRBV27 | 14 | TRBD1 | . | CARPAGGQNYGYTF | TGTGCCAGACCTGCAGGGGGCCAGAACTATGGCTACACCTTC
TRBJ2-1 | TRBV19 | 13 | TRBD1 | . | CASSGGQYNEQFF | TGTGCCAGTAGTGGGGGACAGTACAATGAGCAGTTCTTC
TRBJ2-7 | TRBV5-6 | 17 | . | . | CASSPLNQGLGHYEQYF | TGTGCCAGCAGCCCCCTTAATCAGGGCCTGGGACATTACGAGCAGTACTTC
TRBJ1-1 | TRBV4-1 | 16 | . | . | CASSQDGGGLRTEAFF | TGCGCCAGCAGCCAAGACGGCGGGGGGTTAAGGACTGAAGCTTTCTTT
TRBJ1-5 | TRBV7-9 | 12 | . | . | CASSYPGQPQHF | TGTGCCAGCAGCTACCCGGGGCAGCCCCAGCATTTT
TRBJ2-5 | TRBV5-8 | 15 | . | . | CASSLGFQGQETQYF | TGTGCCAGCAGCTTGGGTTTCCAGGGACAAGAGACCCAGTACTTC
TRBJ2-2 | TRBV28 | 14 | . | once | CASSSHSGVGELFF | TGTGCCAGCAGTTCCCATTCGGGGGTCGGGGAGCTGTTTTTT
TRBJ1-5 | TRBV27 | 14 | . | . | CASSRPGQPWPQHF | TGTGCCAGCAGTCGGCCCGGACAACCATGGCCCCAGCATTTT
TRBJ2-3 | TRBV18 | 14 | TRBD1 | . | CASSPTGGADTQYF | TGTGCCAGCTCACCTACAGGGGGAGCAGATACGCAGTATTTT
TRBJ1-2 | TRBV5-6 | 17 | TRBD1 | . | CASSLGFSGQGAYGYTF | TGTGCCAGCAGCTTGGGTTTCTCAGGACAGGGGGCCTATGGCTACACCTTC
TRBJ1-4 | TRBV27 | 16 | TRBD1 | . | CASAPFGTENNEKLFF | TGTGCCAGCGCTCCCTTCGGGACAGAGAATAATGAAAAACTGTTTTTT
TRBJ2-1 | TRBV6-5 | 15 | TRBD2 | . | CASSYGTSGSNEQFF | TGTGCCAGCAGTTACGGGACTAGTGGCAGCAATGAGCAGTTCTTC
TRBJ1-6 | TRBV7-9 | 15 | . | . | CASSLIEFGDSPLHF | TGTGCCAGCAGCTTAATTGAATTCGGTGATTCACCCCTCCACTTT
TRBJ1-1 | TRBV5-6 | 13 | . | . | CASSLVTHTEAFF | TGTGCCAGCAGCTTGGTGACACACACTGAAGCTTTCTTT
TRBJ1-2 | TRBV6-5 | 16 | . | once | CASSYSGGGQPYGYTF | TGTGCCAGCAGTTACTCTGGCGGGGGACAACCTTATGGCTACACCTTC
TRBJ1-2 | TRBV7-9 | 12 | . | . | CASSLGAYGYTF | TGTGCCAGCAGCTTAGGGGCCTATGGCTACACCTTC
TRBJ2-1 | TRBV4-2 | 17 | TRBD2 | . | CASSQDQAGGVYNEQFF | TGTGCCAGCAGCCAAGATCAGGCCGGGGGGGTCTACAATGAGCAGTTCTTC
TRBJ1-1 | TRBV2 | 12 | . | . | CASGAVNTEAFF | TGTGCCAGCGGAGCGGTGAACACTGAAGCTTTCTTT
TRBJ1-1 | TRBV28 | 15 | . | . | CASSPPHTSAFQAFF | TGTGCCAGCAGTCCACCCCATACAAGCGCTTTTCAAGCTTTCTTT
TRBJ2-7 | TRBV4-2 | 16 | TRBD2 | . | CASSLSGRESSYEQYF | TGTGCCAGCAGCCTGTCTGGGAGGGAAAGCTCCTACGAGCAGTACTTC
TRBJ1-4 | TRBV15 | 14 | . | . | CATTRGGEMEKLFF | TGTGCCACCACTCGGGGAGGGGAAATGGAAAAACTGTTTTTT
TRBJ2-1 | TRBV7-2 | 15 | . | . | CASSLDLAGGNEQFF | TGTGCCAGCAGCTTAGATTTGGCGGGCGGCAATGAGCAGTTCTTC
TRBJ2-7 | TRBV7-9 | 16 | . | . | CASSLALGGASYEQYF | TGTGCCAGCAGCTTAGCCCTGGGGGGGGCGAGTTACGAGCAGTACTTC
TRBJ1-3 | TRBV7-9 | 14 | . | . | CASSLTDGGHTIYF | TGTGCCAGCAGCTTAACGGACGGCGGGCACACCATATATTTT
TRBJ2-7 | TRBV4-2 | 16 | . | few | CASSQDPAGGSYEQYF | TGTGCCAGCAGCCAAGATCCGGCAGGGGGGTCCTACGAGCAGTACTTC
TRBJ2-1 | TRBV7-9 | 15 | TRBD2 | . | CASSPIAGRPREQFF | TGTGCCAGCAGCCCAATAGCGGGGAGGCCTCGGGAGCAGTTCTTC
TRBJ2-1 | TRBV9 | 13 | . | . | CASSRSGGTEQFF | TGTGCCAGCAGCCGCTCAGGAGGGACTGAGCAGTTCTTC
TRBJ2-4 | TRBV11-2 | 12 | . | . | CASSLSRNIQYF | TGTGCCTCAAGCCTGTCTCGGAACATTCAGTACTTC
TRBJ1-4 | TRBV7-8 | 14 | . | . | CASSSRLTNEKLFF | TGTGCCAGCAGCTCCCGACTTACTAATGAAAAACTGTTTTTT
TRBJ1-4 | TRBV7-9 | 15 | . | . | CASSLDGRDFEKLFF | TGTGCCAGCAGCTTAGACGGCAGGGATTTTGAAAAACTGTTTTTT